A selection of T cell receptor beta chains follows, all from one sample in a study of pediatric ulcerative colitis. Libraries were prepared by immunoSEQ multiplex PCR; TCRdb keeps only in-frame clonotypes and omits some of them. The sample has 45,000 to 55,000 clones, about 78% seen once; the top ten hold over 3%. Material for sequencing was gut tissue. The origin of the receptors is a girl between 10 and 17 years old with moderate ulcerative colitis. Each CDR3 is given with its conserved first and last residue. D genes are given only for firm matches. Only some rows state a clone size, as once, few, many or a class for expanded clones.

v_call	j_call	d_call	clone_size	cdr3_nt	cdr3_aa
TRBV6-5	TRBJ2-6	.	.	TGTGCCAGCGGGGGCGTAGTGAGTGGGGCCAACGTCCTGACTTTC	CASGGVVSGANVLTF
TRBV11-2	TRBJ1-3	.	.	TGTGCCAGCAGCTTAGGGGAGGCCTCTGGAAACACCATATATTTT	CASSLGEASGNTIYF
TRBV30	TRBJ2-7	.	.	TGTGCCTGGAGTGTAGGGGCCTACGAGCAGTACTTC	CAWSVGAYEQYF
TRBV13	TRBJ1-2	.	.	TGTGCCAGCAGCTTAGTTAGAAACTATGGCTACACCTTC	CASSLVRNYGYTF
TRBV5-1	TRBJ2-5	.	.	TGCGCCAGCAGCTTACAGGGAGAAGAGACCCAGTACTTC	CASSLQGEETQYF
TRBV7-2	TRBJ2-7	TRBD1	.	TGTGCCAGCAGCTCACGACAGGGCGGCCCCTACGAGCAGTACTTC	CASSSRQGGPYEQYF
TRBV11-3	TRBJ2-3	.	.	TGTGCCAGCAGAAAGGATAATACAGATACGCAGTATTTT	CASRKDNTDTQYF
TRBV7-6	TRBJ1-2	.	.	TGTGCCAGCAGCTTAGTCCCGGGGCAGGGAGGCTATGGCTACACCTTC	CASSLVPGQGGYGYTF
TRBV4-2	TRBJ2-3	TRBD2	.	TGTGCCAGCAGCCAAGAGCGGGGGGGCCCAGATACGCAGTATTTT	CASSQERGGPDTQYF
TRBV5-1	TRBJ1-6	TRBD1	.	TGCGCCAGCAGCTTGGCCAACAGGGGCCCCAATTCACCCCTCCACTTT	CASSLANRGPNSPLHF
TRBV18	TRBJ1-3	.	.	TGTGCCAGCTCGCTTGACAGGAACTCTGGAAACACCATATATTTT	CASSLDRNSGNTIYF
TRBV28	TRBJ1-5	.	.	TGTGCCAGCAGTTTACCAGGGGTAGGTCAGCCCCAGCATTTT	CASSLPGVGQPQHF
TRBV18	TRBJ2-7	.	.	TGTGCCAGCTCAGGATACTACGAGCAGTACTTC	CASSGYYEQYF
TRBV2	TRBJ2-7	TRBD1	.	TGTGCCAGCAACCCCGGGACAGCCACCTACGAGCAGTACTTC	CASNPGTATYEQYF
TRBV4-3	TRBJ1-4	.	.	TGCGCCAGCAGCCAAGTCTGGCAGGGTTGGGATGAAAAACTGTTTTTT	CASSQVWQGWDEKLFF
TRBV5-6	TRBJ1-5	.	.	TGTGCCAGCAGCTTGGCAGGGGCTGGTCAGCCCCAGCATTTT	CASSLAGAGQPQHF
TRBV28	TRBJ2-1	TRBD2	.	TGTGCCAGCAGTTTATTTGAAGCGGGAGGGCTGCGGGGGGAGCAGTTCTTC	CASSLFEAGGLRGEQFF
TRBV23-1	TRBJ2-3	.	.	TGCGCCAGCAGTCAATCTAAGGGACTGACGCAGTATTTT	CASSQSKGLTQYF
TRBV2	TRBJ2-1	.	few	TGTGCCAGCAGGGGTGGGGAGACCTATGAGCAGTTCTTC	CASRGGETYEQFF
TRBV5-4	TRBJ2-5	.	.	TGTGCCAGCAGCATTGGGACGGGTGAGACCCAGTACTTC	CASSIGTGETQYF
TRBV28	TRBJ2-6	.	.	TGTGCCAGCAGTTTGACGGTCCCGATCTCTGGGGCCAACGTCCTGACTTTC	CASSLTVPISGANVLTF
TRBV2	TRBJ2-6	.	few	TGTGCCAGCAGTAACAGTCTTTCTGGGGCCAACGTCCTGACTTTC	CASSNSLSGANVLTF
TRBV10-3	TRBJ2-2	.	.	TGTGCCATCAGTGACCGGACAGGAGGGACCGGGGAGCTGTTTTTT	CAISDRTGGTGELFF
TRBV11-3	TRBJ2-2	TRBD2	.	TGTGCCAGCAGCCCGGGACTAGCGGGGGCCACCGGGGAGCTGTTTTTT	CASSPGLAGATGELFF
TRBV2	TRBJ2-1	.	.	TGTGCCAGCAGTGAGGGGCGGGGAACCTACAATGAGCAGTTCTTC	CASSEGRGTYNEQFF
TRBV14	TRBJ2-1	.	.	TGTGCCAGCAGCCAAGATATGAGGGAAATTGAGAATGAGCAGTTCTTC	CASSQDMREIENEQFF
TRBV19	TRBJ2-7	.	.	TGTGCCAGTAGTATCACCTACGAGCAGTACTTC	CASSITYEQYF
TRBV7-7	TRBJ2-1	.	.	TGTGCCAGCAGCCTTCGAGTCTGGCCTAGCGAGGTTGGCAATGAGCAGTTCTTC	CASSLRVWPSEVGNEQFF
TRBV11-3	TRBJ2-1	.	.	TGTGCCAGCAGCCAAGGGGACTCCAACTACAATGAGCAGTTCTTC	CASSQGDSNYNEQFF
TRBV7-6	TRBJ1-6	TRBD1	.	TGTGCCAGCAGCTCGCAGGGGGCCGGTTCACCCCTCCACTTT	CASSSQGAGSPLHF
TRBV27	TRBJ2-3	TRBD2	.	TGTGCCAGCAGTTTACTAGCGGGGGCCACAGATACGCAGTATTTT	CASSLLAGATDTQYF
TRBV19	TRBJ2-5	.	.	TGTGCCAGTAGTATAGCTGGCGGGCAGGGAGGAGAGACCCAGTACTTC	CASSIAGGQGGETQYF
TRBV6-6	TRBJ2-1	TRBD2	.	TGTGCCAGCACCCTGACTAGCGGGAGGATGGATGAGCAGTTCTTC	CASTLTSGRMDEQFF
TRBV7-2	TRBJ2-5	.	few	TGTGCCAGCAGCTGGAGTGAGACCCAGTACTTC	CASSWSETQYF
TRBV10-1	TRBJ2-7	.	few	TGCGCCAGCAGTGACTTGAAGGAGCAGTACTTC	CASSDLKEQYF
TRBV7-8	TRBJ2-3	.	.	TGTGCCAGCAGCTTTCCGTTCACAGATACGCAGTATTTT	CASSFPFTDTQYF
TRBV18	TRBJ1-2	.	.	TGTGCCAGCTCACCAGGGACTAGCGACTACACCTTC	CASSPGTSDYTF
TRBV11-3	TRBJ2-1	.	.	TGTGCCAGCAGCTACGGGGGTCCCAATGAGCAGTTCTTC	CASSYGGPNEQFF
TRBV19	TRBJ1-2	.	.	TGTGCCAGTAAGAGGGAGACTAACTATGGCTACACCTTC	CASKRETNYGYTF
TRBV7-2	TRBJ2-1	TRBD2	.	TGTGCCAGCAGCTTCGGCGGGAGGGCGCGAGATGGTATGTTCTTC	CASSFGGRARDGMFF